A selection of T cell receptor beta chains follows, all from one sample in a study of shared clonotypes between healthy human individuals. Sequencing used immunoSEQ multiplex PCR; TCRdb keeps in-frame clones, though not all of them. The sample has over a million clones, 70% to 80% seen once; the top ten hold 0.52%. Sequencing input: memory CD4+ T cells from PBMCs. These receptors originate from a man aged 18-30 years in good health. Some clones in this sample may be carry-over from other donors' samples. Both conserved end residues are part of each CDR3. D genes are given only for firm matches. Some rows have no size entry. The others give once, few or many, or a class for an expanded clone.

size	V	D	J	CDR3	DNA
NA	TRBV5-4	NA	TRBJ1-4	CASSLGGAGDEKLFF	TGTGCCAGCAGCTTGGGCGGGGCAGGGGATGAAAAACTGTTTTTT
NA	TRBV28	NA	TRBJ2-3	CASSLGPRTQYF	TGTGCCAGCAGTTTAGGGCCACGCACGCAGTATTTT
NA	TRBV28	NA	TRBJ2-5	CASSLPQGRETQYF	TGTGCCAGCAGTCTACCACAGGGACGAGAGACCCAGTACTTC
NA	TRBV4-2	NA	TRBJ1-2	CASSQEVIGRYYGYTF	TGTGCCAGCAGCCAAGAGGTAATTGGACGGTACTATGGCTACACCTTC
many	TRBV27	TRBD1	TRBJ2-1	CASSSWTGGSNEQFF	TGTGCCAGCAGTTCTTGGACAGGGGGGTCGAATGAGCAGTTCTTC
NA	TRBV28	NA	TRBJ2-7	CASSWGRASYEQYF	TGTGCCAGCAGTTGGGGCCGAGCCTCCTACGAGCAGTACTTC
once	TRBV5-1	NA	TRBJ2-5	CASSLGSGEETQYF	TGCGCCAGCAGCTTGGGCTCAGGGGAAGAGACCCAGTACTTC
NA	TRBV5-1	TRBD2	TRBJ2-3	CASSPSAGEARTQYF	TGCGCCAGCAGCCCTTCTGCGGGAGAGGCCCGTACGCAGTATTTT
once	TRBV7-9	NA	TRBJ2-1	CASSRLFTTGYNEQFF	TGTGCCAGCAGCCGACTATTTACAACAGGGTACAATGAGCAGTTCTTC
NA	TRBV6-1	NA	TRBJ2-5	CASGRQETQYF	TGTGCCAGCGGTCGGCAAGAGACCCAGTACTTC